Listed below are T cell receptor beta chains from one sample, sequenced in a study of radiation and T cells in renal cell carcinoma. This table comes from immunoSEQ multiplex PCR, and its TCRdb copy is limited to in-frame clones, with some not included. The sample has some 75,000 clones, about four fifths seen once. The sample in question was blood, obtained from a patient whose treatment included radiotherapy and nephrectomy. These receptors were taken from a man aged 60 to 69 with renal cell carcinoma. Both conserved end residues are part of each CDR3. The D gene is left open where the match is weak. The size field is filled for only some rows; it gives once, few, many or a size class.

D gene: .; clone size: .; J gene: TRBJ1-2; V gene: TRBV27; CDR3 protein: CASSLNGFAPYGYTF; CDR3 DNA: TGTGCCAGCAGTTTAAATGGGTTCGCCCCCTATGGCTACACCTTC
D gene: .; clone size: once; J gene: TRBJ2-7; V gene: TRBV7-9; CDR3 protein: CASSFPQGRTFYEQYF; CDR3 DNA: TGTGCCAGCAGCTTCCCTCAGGGGCGGACTTTCTACGAGCAGTACTTC
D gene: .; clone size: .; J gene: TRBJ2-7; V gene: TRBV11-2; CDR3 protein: CASSLSLSSSYEQYF; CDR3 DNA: TGTGCCAGCAGCTTAAGTCTATCGAGCTCCTACGAGCAGTACTTC
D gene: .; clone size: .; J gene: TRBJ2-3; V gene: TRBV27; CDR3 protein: CASSLGRTSTDTQYF; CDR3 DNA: TGTGCCAGCAGTCTTGGGCGCACCAGCACAGATACGCAGTATTTT
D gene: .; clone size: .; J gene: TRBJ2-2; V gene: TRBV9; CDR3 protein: CASSVLGRNTGELFF; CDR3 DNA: TGTGCCAGCAGCGTACTCGGACGAAACACCGGGGAGCTGTTTTTT
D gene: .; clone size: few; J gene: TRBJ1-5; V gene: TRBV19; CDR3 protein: CASSQGNNQPQHF; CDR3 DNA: TGTGCCAGTAGCCAGGGGAACAATCAGCCCCAGCATTTT
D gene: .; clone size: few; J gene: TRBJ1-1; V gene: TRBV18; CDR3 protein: CASSPTTGEAFF; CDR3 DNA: TGTGCCAGCTCACCAACGACAGGTGAAGCTTTCTTT
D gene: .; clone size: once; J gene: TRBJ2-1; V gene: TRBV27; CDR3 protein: CASKKEAAYNEQFF; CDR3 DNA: TGTGCCAGCAAGAAGGAAGCAGCCTACAATGAGCAGTTCTTC
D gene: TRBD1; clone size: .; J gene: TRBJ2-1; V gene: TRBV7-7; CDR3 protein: CASSLGETGSYNEQFF; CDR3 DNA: TGTGCCAGCAGCTTAGGAGAGACAGGGAGCTACAATGAGCAGTTCTTC
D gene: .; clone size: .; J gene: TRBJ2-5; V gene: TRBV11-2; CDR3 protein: CASRKGGLQETQYF; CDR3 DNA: TGTGCCAGCAGAAAGGGGGGCCTACAAGAGACCCAGTACTTC
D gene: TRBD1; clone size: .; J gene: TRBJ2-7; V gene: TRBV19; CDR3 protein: CASTPGQANYEQYF; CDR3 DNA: TGTGCCAGTACCCCGGGACAGGCTAACTACGAGCAGTACTTC
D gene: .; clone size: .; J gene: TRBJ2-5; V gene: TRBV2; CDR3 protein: CASKKQYGETQYF; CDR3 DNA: TGTGCCAGCAAAAAACAGTACGGAGAGACCCAGTACTTC
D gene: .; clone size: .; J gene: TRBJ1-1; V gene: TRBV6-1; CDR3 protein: CASGRGPEAPEAFF; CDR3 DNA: TGTGCCAGCGGACGCGGGCCCGAGGCCCCTGAAGCTTTCTTT
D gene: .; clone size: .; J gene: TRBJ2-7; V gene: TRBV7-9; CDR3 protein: CASSLVGSSYEQYF; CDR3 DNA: TGTGCCAGCAGCTTAGTCGGCTCGTCCTACGAGCAGTACTTC
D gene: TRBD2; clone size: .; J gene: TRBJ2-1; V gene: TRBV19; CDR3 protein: CASSISLTSGSRLLSYNEQFF; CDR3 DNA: TGTGCCAGTAGTATATCCTTGACTAGCGGGAGCCGCTTGTTATCCTACAATGAGCAGTTCTTC
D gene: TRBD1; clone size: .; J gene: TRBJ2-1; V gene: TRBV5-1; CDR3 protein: CASSGTGTAFYNEQFF; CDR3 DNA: TGCGCCAGCAGCGGGACCGGGACAGCCTTCTACAATGAGCAGTTCTTC